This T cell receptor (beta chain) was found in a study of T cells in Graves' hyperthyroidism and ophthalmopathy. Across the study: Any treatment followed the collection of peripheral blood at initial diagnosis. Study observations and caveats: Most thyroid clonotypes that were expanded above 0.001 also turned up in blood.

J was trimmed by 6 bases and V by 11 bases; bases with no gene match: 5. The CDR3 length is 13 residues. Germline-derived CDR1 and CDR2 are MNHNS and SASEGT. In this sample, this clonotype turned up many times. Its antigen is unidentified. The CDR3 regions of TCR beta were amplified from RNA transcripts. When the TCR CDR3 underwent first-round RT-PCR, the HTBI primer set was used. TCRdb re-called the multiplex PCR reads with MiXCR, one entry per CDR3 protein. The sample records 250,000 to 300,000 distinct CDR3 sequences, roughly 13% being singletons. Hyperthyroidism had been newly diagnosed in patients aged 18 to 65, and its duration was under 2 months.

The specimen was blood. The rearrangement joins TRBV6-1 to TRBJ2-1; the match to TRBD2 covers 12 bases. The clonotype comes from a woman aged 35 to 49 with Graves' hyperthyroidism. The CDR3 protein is CAGKTSGGNEQFF. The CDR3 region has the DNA TGTGCCGGAAAGACTAGCGGGGGCAATGAGCAGTTCTTC.